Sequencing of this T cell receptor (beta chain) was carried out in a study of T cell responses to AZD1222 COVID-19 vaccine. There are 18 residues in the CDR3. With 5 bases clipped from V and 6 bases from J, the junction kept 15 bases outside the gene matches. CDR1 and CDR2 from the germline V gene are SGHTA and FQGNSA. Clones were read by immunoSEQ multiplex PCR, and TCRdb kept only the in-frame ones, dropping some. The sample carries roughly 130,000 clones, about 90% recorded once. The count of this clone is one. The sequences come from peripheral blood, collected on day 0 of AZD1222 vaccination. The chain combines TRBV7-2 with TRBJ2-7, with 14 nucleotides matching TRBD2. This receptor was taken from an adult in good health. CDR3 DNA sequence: TGTGCCAGCAGCCTTGGACAGGGGACTAGCGGGGGCCTCGGCGAGCAGTACTTC. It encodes CASSLGQGTSGGLGEQYF.